A selection of T cell receptor beta chains follows, all from one sample in a study of T cells expressing NK-cell markers. TCRdb reanalyzed the 5' RACE reads and collapses them to one entry per CDR3 protein, without DNA. The repertoire shows more than 400,000 distinct CDR3 sequences; the top ten hold approximately 7%. The sequencing input was blood T cells: a sorted CD56 or NKG2C T cell subset, CD4+ or CD8+ T cells, or bulk PBMC T cells (not recorded which). The receptors were gathered from a woman aged 18-70 years in good health. Both conserved end residues are part of each CDR3.

>TRBJ2-1|TRBV12-3/TRBV12-4
CASSPLDRTYNEQFF
>TRBJ2-5|TRBV6-1
CASRNTVSETQYF
>TRBJ2-7|TRBV5-1
CASSLERLSSYEQYF
>TRBJ2-5|TRBV6-2/TRBV6-3
CASSSRTHQETQYF
>TRBJ2-1|TRBV28
CASSFLVWTKHNEQFF
>TRBJ1-6|TRBV20-1
CSARDRDRSSPLHF
>TRBJ1-1|TRBV10-1
CASSEGDSPNTEAFF
>TRBJ2-1|TRBV4-1
CASSQDRLAPDNEQFF
>TRBJ1-5|TRBV6-1
CASRRTGDGNQPQHF
>TRBJ2-1|TRBV3-1
CASSPIDRLIQFF
>TRBJ1-5|TRBV24-1
CATSDPGARTGIYHF
>TRBJ2-5|TRBV4-3
CASSLTGLNQETQYF
>TRBJ2-7|TRBV24-1
CATSDPKTATYEQYF
>TRBJ2-3|TRBV7-8
CAAEKEGGVRTDTQYF
>TRBJ2-5|TRBV11-2
CASSLELRWQGETQYF
>TRBJ2-2|TRBV6-4
CASSGTSGSTGELFF
>TRBJ1-4|TRBV30
CAHTGADNEKLFF
>TRBJ2-1|TRBV29-1
CSVDRGIGMDEQFF
>TRBJ2-5|TRBV28
CASSLPTNQETQYF
>TRBJ2-1|TRBV6-5
CASRPLQGEQFF